The subject of this entry is one T cell receptor beta chain. The antigen it binds to is not known. Base-call qualities are not available, and no considerably larger clone is one nucleotide away. Libraries were built with the immunoSEQ multiplex PCR assay. For the multiplex PCR, a mixture combining 60 forward primers for TCR Vbeta segments and 13 reverse primers for TCR Jbeta segments was used. The CDR3 region of rearranged TCR beta genes was amplified from genomic DNA with a multiplex PCR assay. Amplified TCR beta libraries were sequenced as 87-base-pair reads on the Illumina HiSeq System. The study's own analysis went as follows. In a later analysis, 80 million or so unique TCR beta chains were counted across the 650 to 700 repertoires, and roughly 10 million of these chains were shared by at least two donors. Raw reads were error-corrected and collapsed into unique sequences by a nearest-neighbor algorithm in which closely related sequences were merged to remove PCR and sequencing errors. CDR3 sequences were aligned to IMGT reference sequences to assign V, D and J gene segments. For a sequence to be retained, at least a six-nucleotide match to both a V gene segment and a J gene segment was required. Rearrangements were classified as productive when the CDR3 lacked stop codons and remained in frame with V and J, and all other rearrangements were classified as non-productive. Following IMGT convention, CDR3 was defined as the stretch from the second conserved V-encoded cysteine up to the conserved J-encoded phenylalanine. The earlier analysis of about 530 of the donors excluded any sequence lacking an unambiguous match to a single V gene segment. In an earlier analysis of a few hundred of the donors, V segments were called functional above 56.7% productive rearrangements and were called segregating when the between-donor standard deviation exceeded 5%. A statistical classification framework was developed to diagnose cytomegalovirus status using the catalog of TCR beta chain sequences. V and J gene assignment, in a later analysis, came from comparing TCR nucleotide sequences with IMGT/GENE-DB human TR gene sequences. A later analysis assigned CDR3 sequences and most-parsimonious VDJ recombination scenarios with the TCRdist pipeline. A later analysis defined each TCR beta chain by its CDR3 amino acid sequence plus V-gene family, and excluded reads lacking a unique V-gene family. To address suspected cross-contamination and a sequencing artifact, a later analysis removed 450 to 700 highly shared, low-generation-probability nucleotide sequences. In a later analysis, a clonal expansion index was calculated for each public chain from normalized within-repertoire ranks of inferred template counts. Generation probabilities in a later analysis came from a VDJ recombination model fitted to out-of-frame rearrangements, and those results were checked against IGoR. Hypergeometric tests were used in a later analysis to score TCR-TCR, TCR-HLA and TCR-CMV co-occurrence, with a repertoire-size bias correction applied to the TCR pairs. False discovery rates were estimated in a later analysis by permuting HLA or CMV assignments 20 times. A later analysis grouped co-occurring TCRs with DBSCAN, adding TCRdist sequence similarity when clustering within HLA-allele-positive subsets. Co-occurrence clustering excluded repertoires with fewer than 30,000 or more than 120,000 public chains, plus five with anomalous nucleotide sharing. TCRdb provides this immuneACCESS table in a form limited to in-frame rearrangements. Some clones are lacking; in checked studies, under half of them reflect an unresolved V gene, and why the rest are absent is not known. The DNA gave D and trimming, while V, J and clone size come from that table. In this sample the table shows some 200,000 clones, around 77% of which occur a single time. 2.9% of the sample belongs to the ten largest clones.

This sample was taken from a study of cytomegalovirus exposure and HLA in healthy donors listed by TCRdb under 2017. Some background on the complete study: According to an earlier analysis of a few hundred of the donors, roughly 180 million T cells yielded 117 million unique TCR beta sequences and less than 300 Gb of sequence data. Of the roughly 390 genotyped donors, 65% to 90% fell in the genetic ancestry cluster associated with self-reported Caucasian donors. Class I and class II HLA loci were covered by the typing at four-digit resolution. The study combined high-throughput TCR immunosequencing, statistical association of individual TCRs with disease status, and machine learning to predict cytomegalovirus infection status. Four or five DR-DQ haplotypes were treated as single units for association and clustering because of strong linkage in the cohort. A later analysis re-analyzed previously published TCR beta repertoires from roughly 690 donors and added high-resolution HLA genotyping to study TCR occurrence patterns. Typing coverage varied by locus: 629-630 donors for A, B, C, DRB1 and DQB1; more than 500 for DQA1; 606 for DPA1; more than 450 for DPB1. The study was designed to test whether signatures of past pathogen exposure could be identified by cataloging public T cell receptors. Every repertoire in the discovery cohort had been generated on one and the same sequencing platform. Approximately 330 gigabases of sequencing data and about 92 million unique TCR sequences made up an early release that covered around 640 HLA-typed donors. Along with the roughly 700-subject first cohort, a separate validation cohort of over a hundred different subjects was used. On average, about 240,000 unique TCR beta nucleotide sequences were sequenced per donor among 300 to 500 genotyped donors of the cohort, with roughly 18% of those sequences being non-productive. Donor age, sex, ethnicity and CMV serostatus were compiled alongside the repertoire data. Rather than using new phenotypic data, the later analysis identified candidate immune exposures from TCR beta sequences and from how often those sequences occurred across donors. The study profiled the T cell repertoires of hundreds of subjects by immunosequencing and related them to cytomegalovirus serostatus. A later genetic analysis took genome-wide SNP genotypes for about 65% of the 666 donors and used that subset as a discovery cohort. An earlier analysis of some 600 of the donors applied high-throughput TCR beta sequencing to assess whether each TCR beta V gene segment acted as functional or pseudogenic. Overall study outcomes, separate from this receptor: Roughly uniform sequencing depth across donors was assumed in presence/absence analyses, although this assumption may not hold. The study listed 150 to 200 TCR beta chains as associated with cytomegalovirus. In a later analysis, around 17,000 TCR beta sequences were associated with specific HLA alleles at a false discovery rate of 0.05. Assigning TCR associations to individual alleles was difficult when HLA alleles, especially DR and DQ, strongly co-occurred. A few of the identified cytomegalovirus-associated TCR beta chains were confirmed in vitro to be specific for cytomegalovirus antigens. A cluster of highly shared sequence variants was judged likely to represent a technical artifact of the sequencing pipeline. Cytomegalovirus status was reported to be diagnosed by the classifier with high specificity and sensitivity in both the original and validation cohorts. Broadly in line with IMGT annotations, most TCR beta V segments showed up in productive rearrangements about 87% or about 30% of the time in an earlier analysis of approximately 640 of the donors. A later analysis found that TCR association rates varied across HLA loci, with DRB1 alleles showing the most associated TCRs and HLA-C alleles the fewest. Because HLA typing was missing for some donors at each locus, association tests included only the typed subset. In a later genetic analysis, a missense DCLRE1C variant was associated with V-gene and J-gene trimming of TCR beta chains, and the association was replicated in an independent cohort. A further reported finding was that TCR beta sequences accurately predicted the HLA-A and HLA-B alleles for most subjects in the first cohort. Several of the top co-occurrence clusters appeared to be linked to parvovirus B19, influenza, CMV and Epstein-Barr virus, according to a later analysis. Because counts were too low, seventeen rarely observed V segments, including chromosome 9 orphons, were left out of the earlier analysis of 587 of the donors. This cohort had only TCR beta chains sequenced, and the lack of alpha or paired-chain data limited which features could be detected. The only immune exposure information available for the cohort was CMV serostatus. In a later analysis, most CMV-associated TCR beta chains were found to appear HLA-restricted, with HLA associations seemingly driven largely by CMV exposure. In a later analysis, HLA-associated TCR beta chains were found to be more clonally expanded and to have lower generation probabilities than equally common non-associated chains. Most TCR sequences were observed very rarely across donors, whereas some public TCRs were present in many individuals. Linkage disequilibrium might explain the correlated functional status among segregating V segments, but an unknown experimental factor could not be ruled out. According to a later genetic analysis, donors in an Asian-associated ancestry cluster had fewer N-insertions in productive TCRs than the approximately 650-donor mean. The authors suggested that the approach could potentially be generalized to other disease states and immunological phenotypes.

In total, about 650 healthy bone marrow donors made up the cohort. At the time of sampling, every cohort member was nominally healthy, though immune exposures that went unrecorded were likely present. The donor tested CMV seronegative, placing the donor among the 352 seronegative members of the cohort. A peripheral blood sample was collected from each donor, and TCR beta sequencing was performed on peripheral blood mononuclear cells. The Qiagen DNeasy Blood Extraction Kit was used to extract genomic DNA from the blood cell samples. The TCR sequence derives from a woman aged 25 to 45 in good health and CMV-seronegative. Sequencing used PBMCs.

The base sequence is TGTGCCTGGAGTGGGGACAGCCGCTCTGGAAACACCATATATTTT. This sequence encodes CAWSGDSRSGNTIYF. The sequence links TRBV30 to TRBJ1-3; the central 7 bases match TRBD1. From V the trimming removes 1 base and from J it removes 0 bases, while the gene matches leave 3 bases of the junction unaccounted for. The germline V gene (reference sequence) yields GTSNPN for CDR1 and SVGIG for CDR2. The CDR3 runs 15 residues from the cysteine to the phenylalanine. Only the CDR3 portion is preserved as DNA: 45 bases, with reading frame beginning at the first base.